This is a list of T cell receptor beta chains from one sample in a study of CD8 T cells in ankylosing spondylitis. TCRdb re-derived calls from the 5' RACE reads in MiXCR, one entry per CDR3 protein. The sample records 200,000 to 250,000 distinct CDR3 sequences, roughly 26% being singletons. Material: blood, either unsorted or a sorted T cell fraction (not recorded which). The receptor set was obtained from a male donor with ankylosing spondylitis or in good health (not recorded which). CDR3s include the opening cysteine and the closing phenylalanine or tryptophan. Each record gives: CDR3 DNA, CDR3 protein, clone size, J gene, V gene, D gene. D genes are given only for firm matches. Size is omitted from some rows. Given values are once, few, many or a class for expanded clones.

cdr3_nt: TGCGCCAGCAGCAACCCAGGGTCTGGCTACAATGAGCAGTTCTTC
cdr3_aa: CASSNPGSGYNEQFF
clone_size: many
j_call: TRBJ2-1
v_call: TRBV5-1
d_call: NA

cdr3_nt: TGTGCCAGCTCACCAGTGACTATGGAGACCCAGTACTTC
cdr3_aa: CASSPVTMETQYF
clone_size: few
j_call: TRBJ2-5
v_call: TRBV18
d_call: NA

cdr3_nt: TGTGCCAGCAGACCCGGGACAGGGTATAGCAATCAGCCCCAGCATTTT
cdr3_aa: CASRPGTGYSNQPQHF
clone_size: many
j_call: TRBJ1-5
v_call: TRBV12-3/TRBV12-4
d_call: TRBD1

cdr3_nt: TGCAGTGCTAGAGGGTTCACCGGGGAGCTGTTTTTT
cdr3_aa: CSARGFTGELFF
clone_size: NA
j_call: TRBJ2-2
v_call: TRBV20-1
d_call: NA

cdr3_nt: TGCAGTGCTACCCGACTAGCTGAGACCTACGAGCAGTACTTC
cdr3_aa: CSATRLAETYEQYF
clone_size: few
j_call: TRBJ2-7
v_call: TRBV20-1
d_call: TRBD2

cdr3_nt: TGCAGCTCCGACGGTGGGGCGAGGAATGAGCAGTTCTTC
cdr3_aa: CSSDGGARNEQFF
clone_size: many
j_call: TRBJ2-1
v_call: TRBV29-1
d_call: NA

cdr3_nt: TGTGCCAGCAGCCAAGATCCGGGACGGAATAATGAAAAGCTGTTTTTT
cdr3_aa: CASSQDPGRNNEKLFF
clone_size: NA
j_call: TRBJ1-4
v_call: TRBV14
d_call: NA

cdr3_nt: TGTGCCAGCAGCTTTACGATAGGGAACGAGCAGTACTTC
cdr3_aa: CASSFTIGNEQYF
clone_size: many
j_call: TRBJ2-7
v_call: TRBV7-6
d_call: NA

cdr3_nt: TGCAGCGTTGTTGGGGGACAGGGAGGATACTACGAGCAGTACTTC
cdr3_aa: CSVVGGQGGYYEQYF
clone_size: many
j_call: TRBJ2-7
v_call: TRBV29-1
d_call: TRBD1

cdr3_nt: TGTGCCAGCAGCTTAGTGGGGGACGCTTACGAGCAGTACTTC
cdr3_aa: CASSLVGDAYEQYF
clone_size: NA
j_call: TRBJ2-7
v_call: TRBV7-2
d_call: NA

cdr3_nt: TGTGCCAGCAGCAACGGGGGCTCCTACGAGCAGTACTTC
cdr3_aa: CASSNGGSYEQYF
clone_size: few
j_call: TRBJ2-7
v_call: TRBV21-1
d_call: NA

cdr3_nt: TGTGCCAGCAGCCAAGTTGGGGCAGGGAGGTTCAATGAGCAGTTCTTC
cdr3_aa: CASSQVGAGRFNEQFF
clone_size: NA
j_call: TRBJ2-1
v_call: TRBV14
d_call: NA

cdr3_nt: TGTGCCACCAGTCCTAGCGGGAGTCACAATGAGCAGTTCTTC
cdr3_aa: CATSPSGSHNEQFF
clone_size: NA
j_call: TRBJ2-1
v_call: TRBV15
d_call: TRBD2

cdr3_nt: TGTGCCAGCAGCTCCGGGACACCCACAGATACGCAGTATTTT
cdr3_aa: CASSSGTPTDTQYF
clone_size: NA
j_call: TRBJ2-3
v_call: TRBV7-2
d_call: NA

cdr3_nt: TGCAGTGCTAGACAGAAGAGTGAGCAGTTCTTC
cdr3_aa: CSARQKSEQFF
clone_size: many
j_call: TRBJ2-1
v_call: TRBV20-1
d_call: NA

cdr3_nt: TGCGCCAGCAGCTTGGAAGCAGGAGCGAATAATTCACCCCTCCACTTT
cdr3_aa: CASSLEAGANNSPLHF
clone_size: NA
j_call: TRBJ1-6
v_call: TRBV5-1
d_call: NA

cdr3_nt: TGCGCCAGCAGCTTGGATTGGCTAGCGGGAGGAGGCGGCAATGAGCAGTTCTTC
cdr3_aa: CASSLDWLAGGGGNEQFF
clone_size: many
j_call: TRBJ2-1
v_call: TRBV5-1
d_call: TRBD2

cdr3_nt: TGTGCCAGCAGTCCCGGGACCTTGGAGACCCAGTACTTC
cdr3_aa: CASSPGTLETQYF
clone_size: NA
j_call: TRBJ2-5
v_call: TRBV7-3
d_call: NA

cdr3_nt: TGTGCCAGCAGCCCCACCCGGGGGGCTGGTGAGCAGTACTTC
cdr3_aa: CASSPTRGAGEQYF
clone_size: NA
j_call: TRBJ2-7
v_call: TRBV7-2
d_call: NA

cdr3_nt: TGCAGCGTTTCGAGGACAGGGGTATACGAGCAGTACTTC
cdr3_aa: CSVSRTGVYEQYF
clone_size: NA
j_call: TRBJ2-7
v_call: TRBV29-1
d_call: TRBD1

cdr3_nt: TGTGCCAGCAGTTTAAGGCTAGCGGGAGGAGAGACCCAGTACTTC
cdr3_aa: CASSLRLAGGETQYF
clone_size: NA
j_call: TRBJ2-5
v_call: TRBV27
d_call: TRBD2

cdr3_nt: TGCGCCAGCAGCACTGGGACAGGCGCCTATGGCTACACCTTC
cdr3_aa: CASSTGTGAYGYTF
clone_size: many
j_call: TRBJ1-2
v_call: TRBV5-1
d_call: TRBD1

cdr3_nt: TGTGCTAGTGGTTTGGTAATGGGCCAGCCAGGTATCGAGCAGTACTTC
cdr3_aa: CASGLVMGQPGIEQYF
clone_size: NA
j_call: TRBJ2-7
v_call: TRBV12-5
d_call: NA

cdr3_nt: TGTGCCAGCAGCGTAGATACAGGCAGACAGTACTTC
cdr3_aa: CASSVDTGRQYF
clone_size: many
j_call: TRBJ2-7
v_call: TRBV9
d_call: NA

cdr3_nt: TGTGCCAGCAGCCGATCAGAAATCTATGGCTACACCTTC
cdr3_aa: CASSRSEIYGYTF
clone_size: many
j_call: TRBJ1-2
v_call: TRBV3-1
d_call: NA

cdr3_nt: TGTGCCAGCAGCTTGGGACAGAAGGCGGAAAAACTGTTTTTT
cdr3_aa: CASSLGQKAEKLFF
clone_size: many
j_call: TRBJ1-4
v_call: TRBV5-5
d_call: NA

cdr3_nt: TGCGCCAGCAGGGGACTAGCGGAACGATCGGGTGAGCAGTACTTC
cdr3_aa: CASRGLAERSGEQYF
clone_size: NA
j_call: TRBJ2-7
v_call: TRBV5-1
d_call: TRBD2

cdr3_nt: TGTGCCAGCAGCCAGGGTTCCGGGGCAGAGACTGAAGCTTTCTTT
cdr3_aa: CASSQGSGAETEAFF
clone_size: NA
j_call: TRBJ1-1
v_call: TRBV4-2
d_call: NA

cdr3_nt: TGTGCCAGCAGTTACTCTTTCGGGCAGGGGGCCTACAATGAGCAGTTCTTC
cdr3_aa: CASSYSFGQGAYNEQFF
clone_size: many
j_call: TRBJ2-1
v_call: TRBV6-2/TRBV6-3
d_call: TRBD1

cdr3_nt: TGTGCCACCAGCAGAGGGCTAGTGGATACGCAGTATTTT
cdr3_aa: CATSRGLVDTQYF
clone_size: NA
j_call: TRBJ2-3
v_call: TRBV15
d_call: NA

cdr3_nt: TGCAGTGCTAGGCCAGGACTAGCGGGAGGACGGGAGCAGTACTTC
cdr3_aa: CSARPGLAGGREQYF
clone_size: NA
j_call: TRBJ2-7
v_call: TRBV20-1
d_call: TRBD2

cdr3_nt: TGCGCCAGCAGCTTGGGGGGGGCAGGACTAGACGACTACGAGCAGTACTTC
cdr3_aa: CASSLGGAGLDDYEQYF
clone_size: NA
j_call: TRBJ2-7
v_call: TRBV5-1
d_call: NA

cdr3_nt: TGTGCCAGCAGCCAAGATTTGGTAGCGGGGTGGGGAGAGACCCAGTACTTC
cdr3_aa: CASSQDLVAGWGETQYF
clone_size: NA
j_call: TRBJ2-5
v_call: TRBV4-2
d_call: TRBD2

cdr3_nt: TGCAGTGCTAGAGATCTTGCGGGGGCATACAATGAGCAGTTCTTC
cdr3_aa: CSARDLAGAYNEQFF
clone_size: NA
j_call: TRBJ2-1
v_call: TRBV20-1
d_call: NA

cdr3_nt: TGTGCCAGCAGTTTATTCGGGACTAGGGGCACAGATACGCAGTATTTT
cdr3_aa: CASSLFGTRGTDTQYF
clone_size: NA
j_call: TRBJ2-3
v_call: TRBV12-3/TRBV12-4
d_call: TRBD2

cdr3_nt: TGCAGCGTTGAACAGGGTTTTGCAGATACGCAGTATTTT
cdr3_aa: CSVEQGFADTQYF
clone_size: few
j_call: TRBJ2-3
v_call: TRBV29-1
d_call: NA

cdr3_nt: TGCGCCAGCAGCCAAGCCCCTCGGACAGGGTCTCTGGAGACCCAGTACTTC
cdr3_aa: CASSQAPRTGSLETQYF
clone_size: few
j_call: TRBJ2-5
v_call: TRBV4-3
d_call: TRBD1

cdr3_nt: TGCAGTGCCAGTACAGGGCTTTTCGACGGCTACACCTTC
cdr3_aa: CSASTGLFDGYTF
clone_size: few
j_call: TRBJ1-2
v_call: TRBV20-1
d_call: NA

cdr3_nt: TGCGCCAGCAGCTCCGGGGCTTCTGGGGCCAACGTCCTGACTTTC
cdr3_aa: CASSSGASGANVLTF
clone_size: few
j_call: TRBJ2-6
v_call: TRBV5-1
d_call: NA

cdr3_nt: TGTGCCAGCAGAGGAGCCGGGACAGGGGATTACGAGCAGTACTTC
cdr3_aa: CASRGAGTGDYEQYF
clone_size: few
j_call: TRBJ2-7
v_call: TRBV6-2/TRBV6-3
d_call: TRBD1

cdr3_nt: TGCAGTGCTACCCGAAACCCCGGGACTGGGGAGCAGTACTTC
cdr3_aa: CSATRNPGTGEQYF
clone_size: NA
j_call: TRBJ2-7
v_call: TRBV20-1
d_call: NA

cdr3_nt: TGCAGGCCCTGGGCGGGAGGGATTTACGAGCAGTACTTC
cdr3_aa: CRPWAGGIYEQYF
clone_size: many
j_call: TRBJ2-7
v_call: TRBV20-1
d_call: TRBD2

cdr3_nt: TGCAGTGCTAGAGACCCCAGGGGACATGGCTACACCTTC
cdr3_aa: CSARDPRGHGYTF
clone_size: once
j_call: TRBJ1-2
v_call: TRBV20-1
d_call: NA

cdr3_nt: TGCGCCAGCAGCCCGCAGACAGCGACAAATGAAAAACTGTTTTTT
cdr3_aa: CASSPQTATNEKLFF
clone_size: many
j_call: TRBJ1-4
v_call: TRBV5-1
d_call: NA

cdr3_nt: TGTGCCAGCAGCGCTAATGGTGCGGCCGAAGCTTTCTTT
cdr3_aa: CASSANGAAEAFF
clone_size: NA
j_call: TRBJ1-1
v_call: TRBV12-3/TRBV12-4
d_call: NA

cdr3_nt: TGCAGTGCCCACAGGGGGACCGAGCAGTACTTC
cdr3_aa: CSAHRGTEQYF
clone_size: few
j_call: TRBJ2-7
v_call: TRBV20-1
d_call: TRBD1

cdr3_nt: TGTGCCAGCGGGAGCTCCTACAATGAGCAGTTCTTC
cdr3_aa: CASGSSYNEQFF
clone_size: NA
j_call: TRBJ2-1
v_call: TRBV6-5
d_call: NA

cdr3_nt: TGTGCCAGCAGTCCAGGCCGACAGCACTCTGGGGCCAACGTCCTGACTTTC
cdr3_aa: CASSPGRQHSGANVLTF
clone_size: many
j_call: TRBJ2-6
v_call: TRBV6-1
d_call: NA

cdr3_nt: TGTGCCAGCAGCGTCGGGACTAGCGGGAGTACGGGCGAGCAGTACTTC
cdr3_aa: CASSVGTSGSTGEQYF
clone_size: NA
j_call: TRBJ2-7
v_call: TRBV7-8
d_call: TRBD2

cdr3_nt: TGCAGTGCTAGAGATGCAGGGAAGGATCAAGATACGCAGTATTTT
cdr3_aa: CSARDAGKDQDTQYF
clone_size: many
j_call: TRBJ2-3
v_call: TRBV20-1
d_call: NA

cdr3_nt: TGTGCCAGCAGATCCGGGACTAGACCCTACGAGCAGTACTTC
cdr3_aa: CASRSGTRPYEQYF
clone_size: few
j_call: TRBJ2-7
v_call: TRBV6-1
d_call: TRBD2

cdr3_nt: TGCACCGAAAACACAGATACGCAGTATTTT
cdr3_aa: CTENTDTQYF
clone_size: NA
j_call: TRBJ2-3
v_call: TRBV29-1
d_call: NA

cdr3_nt: TGTGCCAGCAGCCAAGAGACGACGGGATCCTACAATGAGCAGTTCTTC
cdr3_aa: CASSQETTGSYNEQFF
clone_size: few
j_call: TRBJ2-1
v_call: TRBV4-2
d_call: NA

cdr3_nt: TGTGCCAGCATGAAGGGCACGGGGGAGACCCAGTACTTC
cdr3_aa: CASMKGTGETQYF
clone_size: many
j_call: TRBJ2-5
v_call: TRBV6-1
d_call: NA

cdr3_nt: TGTGCCAGCAGTTACAGGGCCTACGAGCAGTACTTC
cdr3_aa: CASSYRAYEQYF
clone_size: NA
j_call: TRBJ2-7
v_call: TRBV12-3/TRBV12-4
d_call: NA

cdr3_nt: TGCAGTGCTAGGGTCGACAGATACAATGAGCAGTTCTTC
cdr3_aa: CSARVDRYNEQFF
clone_size: NA
j_call: TRBJ2-1
v_call: TRBV20-1
d_call: NA

cdr3_nt: TGCGCCAGCAGTAGTGGACTAGCAGATGCAGATACGCAGTATTTT
cdr3_aa: CASSSGLADADTQYF
clone_size: few
j_call: TRBJ2-3
v_call: TRBV5-1
d_call: TRBD2

cdr3_nt: TGTGCCAGCAGCCTACTCGGCGTTTCCGCAAACACTGAAGCTTTCTTT
cdr3_aa: CASSLLGVSANTEAFF
clone_size: many
j_call: TRBJ1-1
v_call: TRBV6-5
d_call: NA

cdr3_nt: TGTGCCAGCAGTTTATCCGGGTTTGCGCAGTATTTT
cdr3_aa: CASSLSGFAQYF
clone_size: NA
j_call: TRBJ2-3
v_call: TRBV28
d_call: NA

cdr3_nt: TGCAGTGCTAGGAAACAGAGGTTCGAGCCCCAGCATTTT
cdr3_aa: CSARKQRFEPQHF
clone_size: few
j_call: TRBJ1-5
v_call: TRBV20-1
d_call: NA